Below, 5 T cell receptor beta chains from the same sample are listed, as sequenced in a study of blood T cell repertoires in COVID-19. Clones were read by immunoSEQ multiplex PCR, and TCRdb kept only the in-frame ones, dropping some. The table shows 25,000 to 30,000 clones, with more than 80% occurring only once. Input material: peripheral blood. The source of these receptors is a human donor in a cohort sampled during active COVID-19.

J is TRBJ2-5 and V is TRBV30; tentative D call: TRBD2 (6 bases). CDR1 GTSNPN and CDR2 SVGIG come from the germline V gene (reference sequence). This CDR3 region has 13 residues. V was shortened by 2 bases and J by 1 base, with 8 bases between the two germline ends. CDR3 sequence (DNA): TGTGCCTGGAGTTTGGGACTCCAAGAGACCCAGTACTTC. Translated: CAWSLGLQETQYF.

This clone has just one count. The V and J genes are TRBV5-4 and TRBJ2-3, with 9 bases fitting TRBD2. This CDR3 contains 16 residues. J lost 2 bases, V lost 3 bases, and 7 bases had no gene match. Germline CDR1 is SGHNT and CDR2 is YYREEE (reference sequence). CDR3 region: CASSSVAGDPTDTQYF. The CDR3 region has the DNA TGTGCCAGCAGCTCCGTAGCGGGGGATCCCACAGATACGCAGTATTTT.

The chain carries TRBV4-2 and TRBJ1-6, with 10 bases fitting TRBD1. CDR1 and CDR2 from the germline V gene are LGHNA and YNFKEQ. This CDR3 has 16 amino acids. V was clipped by 4 bases and J by 8 bases; unmatched bases: 8. CDR3 in amino acids: CASSRGQGVKDSPLHF. The DNA of the CDR3 is TGTGCCAGCAGCCGCGGACAGGGGGTCAAGGATTCACCCCTCCACTTT.

The chain links TRBV5-1 to TRBJ1-6, with 8 nucleotides matching TRBD1. The CDR3 covers 16 residues. With 1 base clipped from V and 5 bases from J, the junction kept 5 bases outside the gene matches. In germline, CDR1 is SGHRS, CDR2 YFSETQ. CDR3 residues: CASSLQGARNNSPLHF. The CDR3 coding sequence is TGCGCCAGCAGCTTGCAGGGGGCGCGCAATAATTCACCCCTCCACTTT.

The chain is built from TRBV11-2 and TRBJ1-1; D gene uncertain. The germline V gene encodes CDR1 SGHAT and CDR2 FQNNGV. The CDR3 extends over 13 amino acids. V shed 1 base and J shed 3 bases, with 6 bases lying between them. CDR3: CASSLARYTEAFF. In DNA form, the CDR3 reads TGTGCCAGCAGCTTAGCTCGGTACACTGAAGCTTTCTTT.